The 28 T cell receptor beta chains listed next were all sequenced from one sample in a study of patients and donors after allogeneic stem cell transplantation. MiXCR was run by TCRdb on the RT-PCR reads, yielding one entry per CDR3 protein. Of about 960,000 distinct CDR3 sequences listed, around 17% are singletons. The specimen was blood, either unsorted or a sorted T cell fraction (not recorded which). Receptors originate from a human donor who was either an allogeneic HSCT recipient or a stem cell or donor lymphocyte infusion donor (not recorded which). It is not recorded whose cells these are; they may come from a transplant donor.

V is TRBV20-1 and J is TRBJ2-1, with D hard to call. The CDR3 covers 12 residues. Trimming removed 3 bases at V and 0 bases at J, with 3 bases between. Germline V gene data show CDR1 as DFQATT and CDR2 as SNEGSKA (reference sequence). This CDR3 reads CSASFSYNEQFF. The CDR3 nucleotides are TGCAGTGCTAGTTTCTCCTACAATGAGCAGTTCTTC.

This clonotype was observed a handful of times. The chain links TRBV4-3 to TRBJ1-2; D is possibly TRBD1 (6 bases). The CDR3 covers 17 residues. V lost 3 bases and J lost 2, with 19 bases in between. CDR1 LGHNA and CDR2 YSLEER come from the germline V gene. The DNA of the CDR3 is TGCGCCAGCAGCCAGCAGATCAAAGGACAGAAGAACTATGGCTACACCTTC. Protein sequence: CASSQQIKGQKNYGYTF.

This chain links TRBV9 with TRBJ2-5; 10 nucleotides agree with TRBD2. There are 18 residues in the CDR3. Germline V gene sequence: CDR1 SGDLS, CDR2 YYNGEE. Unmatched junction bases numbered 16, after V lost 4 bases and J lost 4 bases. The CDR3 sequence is CASSPRGSGGPRGETQYF. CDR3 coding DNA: TGTGCCAGCAGCCCTAGGGGTAGCGGGGGGCCCAGGGGAGAGACCCAGTACTTC.

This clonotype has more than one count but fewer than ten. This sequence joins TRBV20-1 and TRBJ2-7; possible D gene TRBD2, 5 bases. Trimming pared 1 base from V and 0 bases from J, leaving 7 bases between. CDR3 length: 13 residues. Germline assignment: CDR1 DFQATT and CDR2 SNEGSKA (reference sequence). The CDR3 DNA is TGCAGTGCTAGAGCGGACTTCTCCTACGAGCAGTACTTC. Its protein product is CSARADFSYEQYF.

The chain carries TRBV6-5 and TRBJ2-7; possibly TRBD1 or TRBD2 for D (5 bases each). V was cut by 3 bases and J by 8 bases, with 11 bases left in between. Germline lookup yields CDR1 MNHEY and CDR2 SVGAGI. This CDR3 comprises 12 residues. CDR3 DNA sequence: TGTGCCAGCAGTTATTATTCGGGACAGCAGTACTTC. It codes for CASSYYSGQQYF.

This CDR3 reads CASTTHPRLAGASSTDTQYF. CDR3 DNA sequence: TGTGCCAGCACTACCCATCCAAGACTAGCGGGGGCTTCTAGCACAGATACGCAGTATTTT. The chain is built from TRBV6-2 or TRBV6-3 and TRBJ2-3; 12 bases agree with TRBD2. Germline V gene lookup returns CDR1 MNHEY and CDR2 SVGEGT. The V segment lost 7 bases and the J segment 0 bases; nucleotides outside the gene matches: 17. The CDR3 is 20 residues long.

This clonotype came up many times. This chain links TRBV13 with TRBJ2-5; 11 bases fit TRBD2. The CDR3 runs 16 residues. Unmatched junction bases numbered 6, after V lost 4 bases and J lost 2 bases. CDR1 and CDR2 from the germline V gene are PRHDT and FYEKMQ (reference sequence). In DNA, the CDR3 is TGTGCCAGCAGCTCCCAACTAGCGGGAGTACAAGAGACCCAGTACTTC. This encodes CASSSQLAGVQETQYF.

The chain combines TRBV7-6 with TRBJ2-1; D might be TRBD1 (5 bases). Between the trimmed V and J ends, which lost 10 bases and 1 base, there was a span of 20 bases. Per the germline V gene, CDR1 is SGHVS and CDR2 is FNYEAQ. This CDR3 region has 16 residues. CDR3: CATSFETEPSYNEQFF. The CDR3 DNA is TGTGCCACCTCCTTTGAGACAGAGCCTTCCTACAATGAGCAGTTCTTC. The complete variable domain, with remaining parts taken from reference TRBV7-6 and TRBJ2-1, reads GAGVSQSPRYKVTKRGQDVALRCDPISGHVSLYWYRQALGQGPEFLTYFNYEAQQDKSGLPNDRFSAERPEGSISTLTIQRTEQRDSAMYRCATSFETEPSYNEQFFGPGTRLTVL.

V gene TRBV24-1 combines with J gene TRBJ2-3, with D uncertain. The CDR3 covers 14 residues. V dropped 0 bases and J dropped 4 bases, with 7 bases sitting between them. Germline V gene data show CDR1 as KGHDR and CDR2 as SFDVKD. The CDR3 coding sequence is TGTGCCACCAGTGATTTGGGAGTGGCAGATACGCAGTATTTT. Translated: CATSDLGVADTQYF.

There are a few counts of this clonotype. CDR3: CASSEASRTEAFF. The CDR3 DNA reads TGTGCCAGCAGTGAAGCCTCGCGGACTGAAGCTTTCTTT. The V call is TRBV25-1, the J call TRBJ1-1; D gene unclear. V lost 2 bases and J lost 5, with 9 bases in between. Germline loops: CDR1 MGHDK, CDR2 SYGVNS. The CDR3 length is 13 residues. Full variable domain (outside the CDR3, taken from reference TRBV25-1 and TRBJ1-1): EADIYQTPRYLVIGTGKKITLECSQTMGHDKMYWYQQDPGMELHLIHYSYGVNSTEKGDLSSESTVSRIRTEHFPLTLESARPSHTSQYLCASSEASRTEAFFGQGTRLTVV.

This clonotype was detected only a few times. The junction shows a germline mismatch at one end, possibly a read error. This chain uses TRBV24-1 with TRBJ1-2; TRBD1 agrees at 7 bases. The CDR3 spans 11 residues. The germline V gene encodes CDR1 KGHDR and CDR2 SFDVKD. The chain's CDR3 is CATSDQDRVHF. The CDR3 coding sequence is TGTGCCACCAGTGACCAAGACAGGGTTCACTTC.

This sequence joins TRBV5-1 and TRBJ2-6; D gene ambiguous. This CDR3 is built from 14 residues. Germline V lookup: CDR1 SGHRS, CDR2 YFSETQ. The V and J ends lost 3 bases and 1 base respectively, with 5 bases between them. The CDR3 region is CASSSASGANVLTF. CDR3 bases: TGCGCCAGCAGCTCCGCTTCTGGGGCCAACGTCCTGACTTTC.

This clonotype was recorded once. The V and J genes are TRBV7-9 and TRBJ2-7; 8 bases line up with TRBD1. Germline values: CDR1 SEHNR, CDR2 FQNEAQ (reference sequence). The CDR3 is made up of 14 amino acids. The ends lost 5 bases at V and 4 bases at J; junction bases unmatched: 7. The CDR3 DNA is TGTGCCAGCAGCCCCCGGGACAGGAAGTACGAGCAGTACTTC. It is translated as CASSPRDRKYEQYF.

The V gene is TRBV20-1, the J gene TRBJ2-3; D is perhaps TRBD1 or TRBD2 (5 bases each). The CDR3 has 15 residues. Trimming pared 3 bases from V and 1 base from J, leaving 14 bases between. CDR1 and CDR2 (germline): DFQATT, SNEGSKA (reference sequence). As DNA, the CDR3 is TGCAGTGCTAGGGGGGTAGGGTCGGGCACAGATACGCAGTATTTT. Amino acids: CSARGVGSGTDTQYF.

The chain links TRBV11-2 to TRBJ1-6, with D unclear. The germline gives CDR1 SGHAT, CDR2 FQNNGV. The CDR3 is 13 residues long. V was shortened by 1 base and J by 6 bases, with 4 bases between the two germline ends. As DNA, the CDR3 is TGTGCCAGCAGCTTAGCTCGTAATTCACCCCTCCACTTT. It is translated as CASSLARNSPLHF.

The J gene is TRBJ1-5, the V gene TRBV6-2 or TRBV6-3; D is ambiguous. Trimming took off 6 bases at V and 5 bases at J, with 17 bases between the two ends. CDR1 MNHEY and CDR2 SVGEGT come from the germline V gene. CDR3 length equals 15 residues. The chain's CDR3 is CASSPQRAEYQPQHF. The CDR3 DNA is TGTGCCAGCAGCCCCCAGAGAGCCGAATATCAGCCCCAGCATTTT.

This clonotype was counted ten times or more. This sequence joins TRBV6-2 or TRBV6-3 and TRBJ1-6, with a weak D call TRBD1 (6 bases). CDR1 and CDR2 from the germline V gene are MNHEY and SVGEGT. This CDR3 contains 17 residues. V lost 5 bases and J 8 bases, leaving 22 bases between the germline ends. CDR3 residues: CASSTITNRARDSPLHF. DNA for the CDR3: TGTGCCAGCAGTACCATAACGAACAGGGCGAGGGATTCACCCCTCCACTTT.

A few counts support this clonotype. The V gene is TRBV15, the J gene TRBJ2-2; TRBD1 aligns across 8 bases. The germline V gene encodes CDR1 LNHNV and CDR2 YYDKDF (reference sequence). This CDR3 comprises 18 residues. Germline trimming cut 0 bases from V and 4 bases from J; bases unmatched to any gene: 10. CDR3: CATSRDPGGYGGTGELFF. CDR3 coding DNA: TGTGCCACCAGCAGAGACCCAGGGGGCTACGGGGGCACCGGGGAGCTGTTTTTT.

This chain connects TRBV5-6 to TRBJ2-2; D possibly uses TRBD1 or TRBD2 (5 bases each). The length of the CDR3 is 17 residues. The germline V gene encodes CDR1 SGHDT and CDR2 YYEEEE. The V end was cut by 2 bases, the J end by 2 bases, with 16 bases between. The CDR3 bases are TGTGCCAGCAGCTTCCTTTTCGGGACGGCCAACACCGGGGAGCTGTTTTTT. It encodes CASSFLFGTANTGELFF.

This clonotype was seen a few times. CDR3 region: CASSPSGGGQETQYF. The CDR3 DNA is TGTGCCAGCAGCCCTAGCGGGGGGGGACAAGAGACCCAGTACTTC. The chain carries TRBV12-3 or TRBV12-4 and TRBJ2-5, with 12 bases identical to TRBD2. V trimming: 6 bases; J trimming: 2 bases; junction bases outside the gene matches: 4. CDR3 length equals 15 residues.

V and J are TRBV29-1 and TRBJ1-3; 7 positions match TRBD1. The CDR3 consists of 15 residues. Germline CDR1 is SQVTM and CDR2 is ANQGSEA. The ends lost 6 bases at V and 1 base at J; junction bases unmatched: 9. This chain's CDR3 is CSVGRQGGSGNTIYF. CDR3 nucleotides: TGCAGCGTCGGGAGACAGGGTGGATCTGGAAACACCATATATTTT.

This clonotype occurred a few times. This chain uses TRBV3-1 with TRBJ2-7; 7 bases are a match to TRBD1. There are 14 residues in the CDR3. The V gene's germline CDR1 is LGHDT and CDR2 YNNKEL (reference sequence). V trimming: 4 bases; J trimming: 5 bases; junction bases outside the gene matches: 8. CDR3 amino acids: CASSPRQGLNEQYF. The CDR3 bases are TGTGCCAGCAGCCCCCGACAGGGCCTCAACGAGCAGTACTTC.

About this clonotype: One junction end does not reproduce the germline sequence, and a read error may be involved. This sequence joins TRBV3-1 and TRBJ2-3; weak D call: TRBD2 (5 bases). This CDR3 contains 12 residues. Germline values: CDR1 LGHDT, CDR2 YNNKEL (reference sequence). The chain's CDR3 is CACSGSTDTQYF. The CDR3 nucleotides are TGTGCCTGCAGCGGTAGCACAGATACGCAGTATTTT.

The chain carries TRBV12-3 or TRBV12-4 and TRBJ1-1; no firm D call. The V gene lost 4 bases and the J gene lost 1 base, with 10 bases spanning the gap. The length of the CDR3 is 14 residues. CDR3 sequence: CASSSAVKNTEAFF. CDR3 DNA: TGTGCCAGCAGTTCAGCAGTTAAGAACACTGAAGCTTTCTTT.

CDR3 bases: TGTGCCAGCAGCGGCAGGGGGGACAATGAGCAGTTCTTC. This codes for CASSGRGDNEQFF. The genes are TRBV9 and TRBJ2-1, with D perhaps TRBD1 (7 bases). This CDR3 has 13 amino acids. Germline loops: CDR1 SGDLS, CDR2 YYNGEE. With 3 bases removed from V and 5 bases from J, the gap between germline ends came to 9 bases.

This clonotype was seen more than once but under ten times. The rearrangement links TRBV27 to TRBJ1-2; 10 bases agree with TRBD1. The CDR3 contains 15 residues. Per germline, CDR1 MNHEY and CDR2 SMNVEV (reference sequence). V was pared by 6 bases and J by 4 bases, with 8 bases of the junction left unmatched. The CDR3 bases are TGTGCCAGCAGACAGACAGGGGGCGCGGTCTATGGCTACACCTTC. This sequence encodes CASRQTGGAVYGYTF.

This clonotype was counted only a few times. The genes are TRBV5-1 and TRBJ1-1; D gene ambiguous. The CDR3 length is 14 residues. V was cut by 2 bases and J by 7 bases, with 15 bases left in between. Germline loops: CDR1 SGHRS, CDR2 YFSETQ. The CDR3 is CASSLRIGLNEAFF. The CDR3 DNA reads TGCGCCAGCAGCTTACGCATCGGGCTGAATGAAGCTTTCTTT.

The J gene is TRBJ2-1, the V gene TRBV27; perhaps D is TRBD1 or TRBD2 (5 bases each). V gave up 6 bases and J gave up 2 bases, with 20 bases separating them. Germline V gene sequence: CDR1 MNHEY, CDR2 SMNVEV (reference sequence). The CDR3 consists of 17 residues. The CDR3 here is CASSPTRLKGPYNEQFF. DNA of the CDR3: TGTGCCAGCAGCCCCACACGCCTTAAGGGACCCTACAATGAGCAGTTCTTC.